Sequencing of this TCR beta chain was carried out in a study of control samples from healthy donors and cancer patients (dated by TCRdb to the early 2020s). Comments on this clone: Which antigen it targets is not known. Per-base quality was not reported, and no clone a single base away is much larger than it.

The germline V gene sets CDR1 to SGHVS and CDR2 to FNYEAQ. The junction carries 6 bases between V and J, which are trimmed by 3 bases and 2 bases respectively. There are 13 amino acids in the CDR3, from cysteine to phenylalanine inclusive. Only the CDR3 DNA stays, 39 bases, in frame from base 1. The method was the immunoSEQ multiplex PCR assay. In its TCRdb copy, this immuneACCESS table keeps in-frame sequences only and misses some clones. Where compared with another copy, unresolved V genes explain less than half of these, and the others have no known cause. Recorded for this sample are about 63,000 clones; about 89% of them occurred a single time. The ten largest clones capture roughly 13% of the sample.

The sample consisted of PBMCs. The origin of this receptor is a woman aged 55-69 years with lung cancer. The chain couples TRBV7-6 to TRBJ2-3, with no D gene named confidently. The DNA sequence follows: TGTGCCAGCAGCTTTTCGCACACAGATACGCAGTATTTT. Protein translation: CASSFSHTDTQYF.